Presented here are 7 T cell receptor beta chains from one specimen sequenced in a study of blood T cell repertoires in COVID-19. Measured with immunoSEQ multiplex PCR; TCRdb has only the in-frame clones, and not every one. In the table there are around 140,000 clones, around 86% of which are singletons. The specimen was peripheral blood. The source of these receptors is a man in his fifties or sixties with active COVID-19.

The CDR3 DNA sequence: TGTGCCAGCAGCTTCGGCGGGGGGGTCACAGATACGCAGTATTTT. It yields the protein CASSFGGGVTDTQYF. The chain joins TRBV5-6 to TRBJ2-3; 9 bases agree with TRBD2. The CDR3 length is 15 residues. Germline values: CDR1 SGHDT, CDR2 YYEEEE. V lost 2 bases and J lost 2; bases outside the gene matches: 3.

The J gene is TRBJ2-7, the V gene TRBV30; maybe TRBD1 (6 bases). V lost 7 bases and J lost 5, with 12 bases in between. Germline lookup yields CDR1 GTSNPN and CDR2 SVGIG (reference sequence). This CDR3 region has 11 residues. The CDR3 is CASGQSNEQYF. CDR3 in DNA: TGTGCCTCAGGACAGTCCAACGAGCAGTACTTC.

V gene TRBV11-2 combines with J gene TRBJ1-6; D not resolved. Per the germline V gene, CDR1 is SGHAT and CDR2 is FQNNGV. Trimming took off 4 bases at V and 0 bases at J, with 10 bases between the two ends. The CDR3 loop spans 16 amino acids. The CDR3 coding sequence is TGTGCCAGCAGCTCTACGAGGAGCTCCTATAATTCACCCCTCCACTTT. As protein: CASSSTRSSYNSPLHF.

This clone appeared once. This rearrangement joins TRBV21-1 to TRBJ2-7; the D call in the table, TRBD2, was not verified against the DNA. TRBV21-1 is a documented pseudogene. This CDR3 contains 12 residues. The CDR3 bases are TGTGCCAGCAGCCAAACTTACTACGAGCAGTACTTC. Translated: CASSQTYYEQYF.

This chain links TRBV4-1 with TRBJ1-4, with TRBD1 matching 7 bases. Germline-derived CDR1 and CDR2 are MGHRA and YSYEKL. Unmatched junction bases numbered 6, after V lost 1 base and J lost 13 bases. The CDR3 runs to 13 residues. The CDR3 region is CASSQGTGHGLFF. The DNA of the CDR3 is TGCGCCAGCAGCCAAGGGACAGGTCACGGACTGTTTTTT.

This chain uses TRBV7-9 with TRBJ2-5; possibly TRBD2 for D (5 bases). This CDR3 has 13 residues. V lost 4 bases, J lost 3 bases, and 9 bases lay in between. Germline CDR1 reads SEHNR; CDR2 reads FQNEAQ (reference sequence). The CDR3 DNA follows: TGTGCCAGCAGCTCGAGCGGAAAAGAGACCCAGTACTTC. Translated, it gives CASSSSGKETQYF. The variable domain in full, with the rest retrieved from reference TRBV7-9 and TRBJ2-5, is DTGVSQNPRHKITKRGQNVTFRCDPISEHNRLYWYRQTLGQGPEFLTYFQNEAQLEKSRLLSDRFSAERPKGSFSTLEIQRTEQGDSAMYLCASSSSGKETQYFGPGTRLLVL.

This chain joins TRBV5-4 and TRBJ1-2, with D maybe TRBD1 (6 bases). CDR3 length: 14 residues. Trimming cost V 2 bases and J 3 bases, with 11 bases left between them. Germline loops: CDR1 SGHNT, CDR2 YYREEE (reference sequence). The CDR3 loop is CASSFRGEDYGYTF. Here the CDR3 DNA reads TGTGCCAGCAGCTTCAGGGGTGAAGACTATGGCTACACCTTC.